The subject of this entry is one TCR beta chain. The antigen remains unidentified. This CDR3 contains 14 residues. The V gene lost 6 bases and the J gene lost 6 bases, with 17 bases spanning the gap. CDR1 is MNHNY, CDR2 SVGAGI, per germline (reference sequence). This entry is derived from a study of Ad26.COV2.S vaccination and SARS-CoV-2 variants. General study results and limits: Breadth measured for non-spike TCRs was similar across vaccine and placebo recipients. Vaccine recipients showed a spike-specific TCR breadth that was higher than in placebo recipients. An underestimation of total T cell responses may have resulted from the TCR breadth and depth analyses. Substantial post-vaccination breadth of spike-specific CD8+ and CD4+ T cell responses was reported.

Method: immunoSEQ multiplex PCR; TCRdb's copy keeps in-frame clones and lacks some. The sample includes 150,000 to 200,000 clones, around nine tenths of them seen just once. This sequence was found in a human donor who had recovered from COVID-19. Sequencing used peripheral blood, obtained after recovery from COVID-19. V is TRBV6-6 and J is TRBJ1-2, with D perhaps TRBD1 (5 bases). CDR3 DNA sequence: TGTGCCAGCAGCTTACGGGGCGGGGGGAATGGCTACACCTTC. Amino acids: CASSLRGGGNGYTF.